This T cell receptor beta chain was recovered during a study of T cell responses to AZD1222 COVID-19 vaccine. Broader study findings: Unmutated variant regions reportedly attract nearly half of all spike-specific TCRs. In a largely white British group with more females than males, clonal diversity was possibly underestimated. The peak T cell response came first, and repertoires were sampled only after it.

Researchers grouped second doses given at about 4 or about 12 weeks into one pool. The V end lost 1 base, the J end lost 0 bases, and 13 bases lay between the germline ends. This CDR3 has 17 residues. The germline gives CDR1 MGHRA, CDR2 YSYEKL. Assay: immunoSEQ multiplex PCR; the TCRdb copy retains only in-frame clones and omits some. In the table there are some 110,000 clones, about 88% of which are singletons. Comment on this clone: What it binds is unknown.

Sequencing used peripheral blood, obtained 28 days after the second AZD1222 dose. The chain joins TRBV4-1 to TRBJ1-5; D possibly corresponds to TRBD1 (5 bases). The TCR was taken from an adult who received the AZD1222 COVID-19 vaccine. The CDR3 coding sequence is TGCGCCAGCAGCCAAGTTCCTTGGGGGACTAGCAATCAGCCCCAGCATTTT. Its translation is CASSQVPWGTSNQPQHF.